Below are 13 T cell receptor beta chains sequenced from a single sample in a study of Graves' ophthalmopathy and Graves' hyperthyroidism. Beta-chain TCR CDR3 regions were amplified from RNA transcripts. After a first-round RT-PCR with HTBI primers, a second-round multiplex PCR was run. Each CDR3 protein gets one entry after TCRdb re-called the multiplex PCR reads with MiXCR. The data hold 560,000 or so distinct CDR3 sequences, with less than 45% observed a single time. Sequencing was carried out using peripheral blood or thyroid tissue (not recorded which). These receptors were taken from an adult man with Graves' hyperthyroidism.

The chain joins TRBV20-1 to TRBJ2-5; the D gene is possibly TRBD2 (6 bases). The CDR3 covers 15 residues. V lost 6 bases and J lost 4, with 21 bases in between. Germline V gives CDR1 DFQATT, CDR2 SNEGSKA (reference sequence). The CDR3 is CSAGISGSHLETQYF. CDR3 coding DNA: TGCAGTGCGGGGATTAGCGGCTCCCATCTAGAGACCCAGTACTTC.

The chain couples TRBV28 to TRBJ1-4; 7 nucleotides agree with TRBD1. The CDR3 loop spans 13 amino acids. In germline, CDR1 is MDHEN, CDR2 SYDVKM. The junction had 7 bases not matched to a gene; V was cut back by 5 bases and J by 10 bases. In DNA, the CDR3 is TGTGCCAGCAGTCTAGGGGGCTTTCGAAAACTGTTTTTT. It encodes CASSLGGFRKLFF.

Turning to this clonotype: The germline gene is not matched at one end of the junction; a read error may be the cause. The rearrangement joins TRBV9 to TRBJ1-1; TRBD1 is a possible D gene (5 bases). This CDR3 region has 13 residues. Germline lookup yields CDR1 SGDLS and CDR2 YYNGEE. CDR3 region: CAGSPRDDTEAFF. CDR3 in DNA: TGTGCCGGCAGCCCAAGGGACGACACTGAAGCTTTCTTT. Drawing the rest from reference TRBV9 and TRBJ1-1, the complete variable domain is DSGVTQTPKHLITATGQRVTLRCSPRSGDLSVYWYQQSLDQGLQFLIQYYNGEERAKGNILERFSAQQFPDLHSELNLSSLELGDSALYFCAGSPRDDTEAFFGQGTRLTVV.

This clonotype has ten or more counts. The J gene is TRBJ1-4, the V gene TRBV2, with 7 bases aligning to TRBD1. The V gene end was trimmed by 7 bases and the J gene end by 8 bases; junction bases not matched to a gene: 13. There are 15 residues in the CDR3. Germline-derived CDR1 and CDR2 are SNHLY and FYNNEI. CDR3 region: CASTGDRAIREKLFF. The CDR3 DNA is TGTGCCAGCACCGGAGACAGGGCGATACGAGAAAAACTGTTTTTT.

A remark on this clonotype: Compared with germline, one end of the junction differs, possibly owing to a read error. The rearrangement uses TRBV24-1 and TRBJ2-2; a weak D match, TRBD2 (5 bases). The CDR3 consists of 14 residues. Germline lookup yields CDR1 KGHDR and CDR2 SFDVKD. The CDR3 DNA follows: TGTGCCACCAGTGGCCCCCTCCATGCCGGGGAACTGTTTTTT. It is translated as CATSGPLHAGELFF.

This clonotype was counted many times. J is TRBJ2-7 and V is TRBV2, with 11 bases fitting TRBD2. CDR1 and CDR2 (germline): SNHLY, FYNNEI. J lost 13 bases, V lost 5 bases, and 7 bases had no gene match. The CDR3 extends over 12 amino acids. Here the CDR3 reads CASSTSGSPTYF. The CDR3 DNA is TGTGCCAGCAGTACTAGCGGGAGCCCCACCTACTTC.

The chain couples TRBV29-1 to TRBJ2-5; 12 bases line up with TRBD2. J gave up 4 bases and V 6 bases, and 6 bases lay outside the gene matches. There are 14 residues in the CDR3. Germline loops: CDR1 SQVTM, CDR2 ANQGSEA. The DNA of the CDR3 is TGCAGCGTGTACGTGGGACTAGCGGGAGAGACCCAGTACTTC. It encodes CSVYVGLAGETQYF.

The rearrangement joins TRBV12-3 or TRBV12-4 to TRBJ1-2; D is unclear. The CDR3 sequence is 15 residues long. Trimming cost V 3 bases and J 3 bases, with 14 bases left between them. CDR3: CASSLSTLVDYGYTF. The CDR3 bases are TGTGCCAGCAGTTTGTCCACCCTAGTCGACTATGGCTACACCTTC.

The rearrangement links TRBV5-1 to TRBJ1-5; D gene ambiguous. The germline CDR1 and CDR2 sequences are SGHRS and YFSETQ. This CDR3 has 13 residues. Trimming took off 0 bases at V and 14 bases at J, with 15 bases between the two ends. For the CDR3, the DNA is TGCGCCAGCAGCTTGGGGGGAAGCTACTACGAGCATTTT. It encodes CASSLGGSYYEHF. The full variable domain, in which reference TRBV5-1 and TRBJ1-5 provide the parts outside the CDR3, is KAGVTQTPRYLIKTRGQQVTLSCSPISGHRSVSWYQQTPGQGLQFLFEYFSETQRNKGNFPGRFSGRQFSNSRSEMNVSTLELGDSALYLCASSLGGSYYEHFGDGTRLSIL.

This clonotype turned up a few times. The chain links TRBV4-2 to TRBJ1-3; TRBD1 might be the D (5 bases). CDR3 size: 17 residues. Per the germline V gene, CDR1 is LGHNA and CDR2 is YNFKEQ. Trimming stripped 0 bases from V and 0 bases from J, with 12 bases between. The CDR3 region is CASSQDTDSFSGNTIYF. The CDR3 DNA follows: TGTGCCAGCAGCCAAGATACAGACAGCTTCTCTGGAAACACCATATATTTT.

The chain combines TRBV9 with TRBJ1-6, with D perhaps TRBD1 (5 bases). The germline gives CDR1 SGDLS, CDR2 YYNGEE. V was pared by 2 bases and J by 8 bases, with 11 bases between. This CDR3 spans 14 amino acids. The CDR3 nucleotides read TGTGCCAGCAGCGTGGGACGGCAAGATTCACCCCTCCACTTT. As protein: CASSVGRQDSPLHF.

This clonotype turned up a few times. V is TRBV5-6 and J is TRBJ2-6; D is perhaps TRBD1 (5 bases). The germline gives CDR1 SGHDT, CDR2 YYEEEE. The V end lost 1 base, the J end lost 0 bases, and 8 bases lay between the germline ends. This CDR3 comprises 16 residues. The CDR3: CASSLWGHSGANVLTF. CDR3 DNA sequence: TGTGCCAGCAGCTTGTGGGGCCACTCTGGGGCCAACGTCCTGACTTTC.

Regarding this clonotype: A much larger clone is a single base away; this may be a read error. In nucleotides, the CDR3 is TGCGGCGTGGGACAGGGAGGCAATCAGCCCCAGCATTTT. It specifies CGVGQGGNQPQHF. V usage is TRBV29-1 and J usage is TRBJ1-5; 9 bases are shared with TRBD1. CDR3 length: 13 residues. Germline CDR1 reads SQVTM; CDR2 reads ANQGSEA.